This TCR beta chain was found in a study of CD8+ T cells in alopecia areata. Study outcomes and limitations: For lesional scalp, especially alopecia totalis/universalis, clonality was higher than in normal scalp.

As the sequencing template, cDNA was produced by extracting RNA and reverse transcribing it. Sequenced by immunoSEQ multiplex PCR; TCRdb stores in-frame clones only, minus some. The sample records approximately 99,000 clones, under 60% being singletons. On this clone itself: Its matching antigen is unknown.

The receptor was isolated from a human donor with alopecia areata. The specimen sequenced was NKG2D-low CD8+ T cells sorted from blood.

The CDR3 here is CASSLNNEQYF. CDR3 in DNA: TGCGCCAGCAGCTTGAACAACGAGCAGTACTTC. V and J are TRBV5-1 and TRBJ2-7, with no clear D. The V gene lost 1 base and the J gene lost 5 bases, with 4 bases spanning the gap. There are 11 residues in the CDR3. Germline lookup yields CDR1 SGHRS and CDR2 YFSETQ.